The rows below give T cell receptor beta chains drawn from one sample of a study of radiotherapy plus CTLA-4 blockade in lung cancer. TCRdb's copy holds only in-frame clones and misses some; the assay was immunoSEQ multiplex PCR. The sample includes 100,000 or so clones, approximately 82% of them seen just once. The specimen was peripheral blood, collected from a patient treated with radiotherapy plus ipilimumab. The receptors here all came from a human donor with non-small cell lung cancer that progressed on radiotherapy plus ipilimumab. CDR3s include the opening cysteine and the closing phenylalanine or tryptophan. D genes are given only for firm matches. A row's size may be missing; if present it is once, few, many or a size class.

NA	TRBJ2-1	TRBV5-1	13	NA	CASSPGQYNEQFF	TGCGCCAGCAGCCCAGGACAGTACAATGAGCAGTTCTTC
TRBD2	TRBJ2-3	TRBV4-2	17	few	CASSQDRGTSGTDTQYF	TGTGCCAGCAGCCAAGATCGGGGGACTAGCGGGACGGATACGCAGTATTTT
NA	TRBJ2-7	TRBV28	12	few	CASSLWLWEQYF	TGTGCCAGCAGTTTATGGCTCTGGGAGCAGTACTTC
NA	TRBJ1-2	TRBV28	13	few	CASRSRQAYGYTF	TGTGCCAGCAGGAGCCGACAGGCTTATGGCTACACCTTC
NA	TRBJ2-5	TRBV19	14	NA	CASSMGAKQETQYF	TGTGCCAGTAGTATGGGTGCTAAACAAGAGACCCAGTACTTC
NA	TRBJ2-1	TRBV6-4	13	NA	CASSPGAYNEQFF	TGTGCCAGCAGCCCCGGGGCGTACAATGAGCAGTTCTTC
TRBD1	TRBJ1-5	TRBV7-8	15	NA	CASSTGARGGQPQHF	TGTGCCAGCAGTACAGGGGCCAGGGGAGGTCAGCCCCAGCATTTT
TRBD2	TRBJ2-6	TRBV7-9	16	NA	CASSLERGAGANVLTF	TGTGCCAGCAGCTTAGAACGGGGGGCTGGGGCCAACGTCCTGACTTTC
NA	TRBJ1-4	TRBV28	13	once	CASSLVRNEKLFF	TGTGCCAGCAGTTTAGTGAGGAATGAAAAACTGTTTTTT
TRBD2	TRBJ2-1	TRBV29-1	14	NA	CSVVRGGTYNEQFF	TGCAGCGTTGTGCGCGGGGGAACCTACAATGAGCAGTTCTTC
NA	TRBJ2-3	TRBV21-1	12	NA	CATERELDTQYF	TGTGCCACCGAGCGGGAGTTAGATACGCAGTATTTT
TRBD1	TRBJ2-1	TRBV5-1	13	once	CASGTGAQVEQFF	TGCGCCAGCGGGACAGGGGCCCAGGTTGAGCAGTTCTTC
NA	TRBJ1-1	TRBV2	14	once	CASSESRVGTEAFF	TGTGCCAGCAGTGAATCCCGGGTGGGAACTGAAGCTTTCTTT
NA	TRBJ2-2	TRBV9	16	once	CASSVGRVAKGGELFF	TGTGCCAGCAGCGTAGGAAGGGTGGCGAAGGGCGGGGAGCTGTTTTTT
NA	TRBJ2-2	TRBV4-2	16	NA	CASSHEDWANTGELFF	TGTGCCAGCAGCCACGAGGACTGGGCGAACACCGGGGAGCTGTTTTTT
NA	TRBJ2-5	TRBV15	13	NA	CATSRDTQETQYF	TGTGCCACCAGCAGGGACACCCAAGAGACCCAGTACTTC
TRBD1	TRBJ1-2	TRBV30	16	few	CAWSVSRGRIIDGYTF	TGTGCCTGGAGTGTATCGAGGGGGCGGATAATTGATGGCTACACCTTC
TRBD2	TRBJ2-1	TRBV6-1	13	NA	CASSVSAGNEQFF	TGTGCCAGCAGTGTCTCAGCGGGGAATGAGCAGTTCTTC
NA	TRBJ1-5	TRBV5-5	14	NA	CASSLQWGDQPQHF	TGTGCCAGCAGCTTGCAATGGGGGGACCAGCCCCAGCATTTT
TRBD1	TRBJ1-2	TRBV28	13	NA	CASLGTGFYGYTF	TGTGCCAGCCTCGGGACAGGGTTCTACGGCTACACCTTC
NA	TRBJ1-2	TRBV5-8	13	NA	CASSLQAMNGYTF	TGTGCCAGCAGCTTACAGGCGATGAATGGCTACACCTTC
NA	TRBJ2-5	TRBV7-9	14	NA	CASSLQGGGETQYF	TGTGCCAGCAGCTTACAGGGGGGAGGAGAGACCCAGTACTTC
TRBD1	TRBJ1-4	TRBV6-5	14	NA	CASRDRGQGEKLFF	TGTGCCAGCAGGGACAGGGGGCAGGGTGAAAAACTGTTTTTT
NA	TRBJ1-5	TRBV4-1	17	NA	CASSPQTSPGFNQPQHF	TGCGCCAGCAGCCCCCAGACCAGCCCTGGTTTTAATCAGCCCCAGCATTTT
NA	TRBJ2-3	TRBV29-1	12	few	CSVHYSTDTQYF	TGCAGCGTCCATTACAGCACAGATACGCAGTATTTT
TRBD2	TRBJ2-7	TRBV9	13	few	CASSPRGAYEQYF	TGTGCCAGCAGCCCACGGGGGGCCTACGAGCAGTACTTC
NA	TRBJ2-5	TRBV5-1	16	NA	CASSLVPGDGEETQYF	TGCGCCAGCAGCTTGGTGCCAGGGGACGGGGAAGAGACCCAGTACTTC
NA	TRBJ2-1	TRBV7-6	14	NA	CASSFFDSYNEQFF	TGTGCCAGCAGCTTTTTCGACTCCTACAATGAGCAGTTCTTC
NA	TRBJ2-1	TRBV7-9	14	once	CASSLQAYYNEQFF	TGTGCCAGCAGCTTACAGGCCTACTACAATGAGCAGTTCTTC
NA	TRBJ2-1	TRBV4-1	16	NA	CASSQDESGSYNEQFF	TGCGCCAGCAGCCAAGATGAATCGGGATCATACAATGAGCAGTTCTTC
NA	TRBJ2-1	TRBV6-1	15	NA	CASSAEIVSYNEQFF	TGTGCCAGCAGTGCAGAGATAGTATCCTACAATGAGCAGTTCTTC
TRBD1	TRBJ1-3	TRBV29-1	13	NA	CSGSTGVGNTIYF	TGCAGCGGCTCGACAGGGGTTGGAAACACCATATATTTT
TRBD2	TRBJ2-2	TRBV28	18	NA	CASSLASGRAVYTGELFF	TGTGCCAGCAGTTTGGCTAGCGGGAGGGCCGTGTACACCGGGGAGCTGTTTTTT
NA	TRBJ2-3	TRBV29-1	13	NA	CSVEGLAPDTQYF	TGCAGCGTTGAGGGGCTAGCCCCAGATACGCAGTATTTT
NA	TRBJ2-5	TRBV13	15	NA	CASSSRQPLQETQYF	TGTGCCAGCAGCTCCCGACAGCCTTTGCAAGAGACCCAGTACTTC
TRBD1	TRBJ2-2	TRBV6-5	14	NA	CASSPGGKTGELFF	TGTGCCAGCAGCCCAGGGGGCAAGACCGGGGAGCTGTTTTTT
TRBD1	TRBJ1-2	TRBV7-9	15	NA	CASSPQGQGNYGYTF	TGTGCCAGCAGCCCTCAGGGACAGGGTAACTATGGCTACACCTTC
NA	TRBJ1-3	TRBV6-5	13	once	CASSYDSGNTIYF	TGTGCCAGCAGTTACGACTCTGGAAACACCATATATTTT
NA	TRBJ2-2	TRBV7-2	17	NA	CASSLAWRAPNTGELFF	TGTGCCAGCAGCTTAGCCTGGCGGGCCCCGAACACCGGGGAGCTGTTTTTT